Following are 21 T cell receptor beta chains from one sample sequenced in a study of blood T cells in healthy people across ages. A second PCR of 7 to 11 cycles used a sample-barcoded 5' primer and a J-beta primer mix. TCRdb re-called the 5' RACE reads through MiXCR, storing one row per CDR3 protein. The table records about 1.1 million distinct CDR3 sequences, more than 30% of them present only once. Sequenced material: blood. These receptor sequences come from a man between 18 and 29 years old in good health.

The DNA for the CDR3 is TGTGCCAGCAGTGTCTCCCCGATAGTCTCCTACGAGCAGTACTTC. As protein: CASSVSPIVSYEQYF. The chain has TRBV2 and TRBJ2-7; D ambiguous. The CDR3 totals 15 residues. Germline V gene lookup returns CDR1 SNHLY and CDR2 FYNNEI. The V end was cut by 4 bases, the J end by 0 bases, with 13 bases between.

This clonotype was recorded at least ten times. The rearrangement links TRBV3-1 to TRBJ2-3; D is perhaps TRBD1 (5 bases). The ends were cut back, 3 bases at V and 7 bases at J, with 17 bases in the middle. CDR1 and CDR2 (germline): LGHDT, YNNKEL (reference sequence). The CDR3 is 15 residues long. CDR3 nucleotide sequence: TGTGCCAGCAGCCACATTGGGCAGGGATCGAATACGCAGTATTTT. Translating it yields CASSHIGQGSNTQYF.

This clonotype was found a few times. The CDR3 is CASSLARGRSYNEQFF. The CDR3 DNA sequence: TGTGCCAGCAGCTTAGCTCGGGGAAGGTCCTACAATGAGCAGTTCTTC. The chain links TRBV7-9 to TRBJ2-1, with D possibly being TRBD2 (5 bases). The CDR3 contains 16 residues. Germline V gene sequence: CDR1 SEHNR, CDR2 FQNEAQ (reference sequence). The V gene lost 0 bases and the J gene lost 1 base, with 10 bases spanning the gap. The full variable domain, completed using reference TRBV7-9 and TRBJ2-1, is DTGVSQNPRHKITKRGQNVTFRCDPISEHNRLYWYRQTLGQGPEFLTYFQNEAQLEKSRLLSDRFSAERPKGSFSTLEIQRTEQGDSAMYLCASSLARGRSYNEQFFGPGTRLTVL.

Written as DNA, the CDR3 is TGTGCCAGCAGCGTAGCTGGGACCCCAGATACGCAGTATTTT. This sequence encodes CASSVAGTPDTQYF. The rearrangement uses TRBV9 and TRBJ2-3; D tentatively fits TRBD1 or TRBD2 (5 bases each). CDR3 length: 14 amino acids. V lost 0 bases, J lost 4 bases, and 9 bases lay in between. Germline CDR1 SGDLS, CDR2 YYNGEE. The full variable domain, completed using reference TRBV9 and TRBJ2-3, is DSGVTQTPKHLITATGQRVTLRCSPRSGDLSVYWYQQSLDQGLQFLIQYYNGEERAKGNILERFSAQQFPDLHSELNLSSLELGDSALYFCASSVAGTPDTQYFGPGTRLTVL.

The chain carries TRBV7-2 and TRBJ1-4; TRBD1 aligns across 10 bases. Germline V gene lookup returns CDR1 SGHTA and CDR2 FQGNSA. V was clipped by 5 bases and J by 7 bases; unmatched bases: 10. CDR3 length: 16 residues. In nucleotides, the CDR3 is TGTGCCAGCAGCCCGACAGGGGGCGAAGGACGTGAAAAACTGTTTTTT. Protein product: CASSPTGGEGREKLFF.

The sample holds a few counts of this clonotype. The rearrangement links TRBV11-2 to TRBJ2-5; TRBD1 matches at 9 bases. The CDR3 is 15 residues long. Per the germline V gene, CDR1 is SGHAT and CDR2 is FQNNGV. V lost 4 bases to trimming and J lost 3 bases; unmatched junction nucleotides: 6. The CDR3 nucleotides read TGTGCCAGCAGCTCTGGGACAGGGTGGAAAGAGACCCAGTACTTC. This translates into CASSSGTGWKETQYF.

V and J are TRBV20-1 and TRBJ2-1; D is possibly TRBD2 (6 bases). TRBJ2-7 explains the end of the DNA better; the J call may be wrong. The CDR3 runs to 12 residues. Germline CDR1 is DFQATT and CDR2 is SNEGSKA (reference sequence). The CDR3, as DNA: TGCAGTGCTAGGAGGGCGGGGTACGAGCAGTACTTC. This encodes CSARRAGYEQYF.

This clonotype was seen only a few times. The chain employs TRBV6-1 and TRBJ1-2, with D uncertain. CDR3 size: 17 residues. Germline V gene sequence: CDR1 MNHNS, CDR2 SASEGT. With 6 bases removed from V and 5 bases from J, the gap between germline ends came to 25 bases. CDR3 region: CASRLELGGRNRYGYTF. CDR3 in DNA: TGTGCCAGCAGGTTGGAGCTTGGAGGGAGGAATCGGTATGGCTACACCTTC.

This clonotype was picked up many times. The J gene is TRBJ2-5, the V gene TRBV29-1; unclear D gene. CDR3 length: 12 residues. Between the trimmed V and J ends, which lost 3 bases and 5 bases, there was a span of 10 bases. Germline CDR1 is SQVTM and CDR2 is ANQGSEA. The CDR3 DNA is TGCAGCGTTGAGGGCGAGAGGGAGACCCAGTACTTC. Translated: CSVEGERETQYF.

The chain recombines TRBV3-1 with TRBJ2-7, with D possibly being TRBD1 (6 bases). Germline values: CDR1 LGHDT, CDR2 YNNKEL (reference sequence). V was clipped by 0 bases and J by 0 bases, with 15 bases between them. CDR3 length: 17 amino acids. The CDR3, as DNA: TGTGCCAGCAGCCAAGATCTGCGGACAGAACTCTCCTACGAGCAGTACTTC. This codes for CASSQDLRTELSYEQYF.

This chain uses TRBV20-1 with TRBJ2-3, with 8 bases matching TRBD2. The germline gives CDR1 DFQATT, CDR2 SNEGSKA (reference sequence). The CDR3 loop spans 16 amino acids. J was trimmed by 4 bases and V by 5 bases; bases with no gene match: 14. The CDR3 region is CSAGSWAGGRADTQYF. Here the CDR3 DNA reads TGCAGTGCTGGGTCTTGGGCGGGGGGAAGAGCAGATACGCAGTATTTT.

The V and J genes are TRBV30 and TRBJ2-4, with 8 bases that match TRBD1. The DNA end is more similar to TRBJ2-7, so the J call may be wrong. In germline, CDR1 is GTSNPN, CDR2 SVGIG (reference sequence). This CDR3 is 13 amino acids long. CDR3 protein: CAWSRGQGCEQYF. In DNA form, the CDR3 reads TGTGCCTGGAGTAGAGGACAGGGATGCGAGCAGTACTTC.

In the case of this clonotype: The junction differs from germline at one of its ends, possibly a read error. The chain links TRBV9 to TRBJ1-4, with D unclear. The CDR3 sequence is 12 residues long. In germline, CDR1 is SGDLS, CDR2 YYNGEE. The CDR3 region is CASSVDGEKPFF. CDR3 in DNA: TGTGCCAGCAGCGTAGACGGGGAAAAACCGTTTTTT.

This clonotype was observed a handful of times. V and J are TRBV4-2 and TRBJ2-3; D is tentatively TRBD1 or TRBD2 (5 bases each). The CDR3 length is 15 residues. Germline V CDR1 and CDR2: LGHNA, YNFKEQ. V shed 0 bases and J shed 8 bases, with 15 bases lying between them. Here the CDR3 DNA reads TGTGCCAGCAGCCAAGATCTCACGGGGCGCGGTACGCAGTATTTT. It translates to CASSQDLTGRGTQYF.

The chain uses TRBV4-2 and TRBJ2-1; D is unresolved. Per the germline V gene, CDR1 is LGHNA and CDR2 is YNFKEQ. Trimming took 1 base from V and 5 from J, leaving 15 bases between them. The CDR3 length is 16 residues. Written as DNA, the CDR3 is TGTGCCAGCAGCCAAGCGACCACCGGTACTAACAATGAGCAGTTCTTC. Residues: CASSQATTGTNNEQFF.

This chain links TRBV2 with TRBJ2-7; TRBD1 or TRBD2 may be the D gene (5 bases each). From germline, CDR1 is SNHLY and CDR2 FYNNEI. Deletions cut 4 bases from V and 5 bases from J, with 12 bases between. The CDR3 is 13 residues long. The CDR3 DNA is TGTGCCAGCAGTGCGGGGACCCTGGACGAGCAGTACTTC. Translated: CASSAGTLDEQYF.

The V and J genes are TRBV20-1 and TRBJ2-3; TRBD2 agrees at 7 bases. The CDR3 extends over 15 amino acids. The germline V gene has CDR1 DFQATT and CDR2 SNEGSKA (reference sequence). J gave up 6 bases and V 6 bases, and 15 bases lay outside the gene matches. The CDR3, as DNA: TGCAGTGCCCCTGATCCGGGAGGAGGTGGGGATACGCAGTATTTT. It is translated as CSAPDPGGGGDTQYF.

J is TRBJ2-1 and V is TRBV20-1; D tentatively reads TRBD1 or TRBD2 (6 bases each). The V end lost 5 bases, the J end lost 4 bases, and 18 bases lay between the germline ends. Germline loops: CDR1 DFQATT, CDR2 SNEGSKA (reference sequence). The CDR3 covers 15 residues. The CDR3 here is CSALRGLVIYNEQFF. The CDR3 DNA reads as TGCAGTGCTCTCCGGGGGCTAGTGATTTACAATGAGCAGTTCTTC.

This clonotype has only one observation. At one of its ends the junction is not consistent with the germline gene, which may arise from a read error. The chain has TRBV18 and TRBJ2-7; 8 nucleotides match TRBD1. The germline V gene encodes CDR1 KGHSH and CDR2 LQKENI. This CDR3 comprises 16 residues. CDR3 in amino acids: CANSPERQGIGYEQYF. CDR3 sequence (DNA): TGTGCCAACTCACCGGAAAGACAGGGGATTGGCTACGAGCAGTACTTC.

This clonotype was seen repeatedly, ten times or more. This sequence joins TRBV9 and TRBJ2-3; 7 nucleotides line up with TRBD2. Per the germline V gene, CDR1 is SGDLS and CDR2 is YYNGEE. With 2 bases clipped from V and 2 bases from J, the junction kept 5 bases outside the gene matches. This CDR3 region has 15 residues. This CDR3 reads CASSVWGGHTDTQYF. DNA for the CDR3: TGTGCCAGCAGCGTCTGGGGAGGGCACACAGATACGCAGTATTTT.

This clonotype was seen many times. V gene TRBV12-3 or TRBV12-4 combines with J gene TRBJ2-3; no clear D. The CDR3 runs 12 residues. The ends were cut back, 11 bases at V and 1 base at J, with 10 bases in the middle. The CDR3 region has the DNA TGTGCCGGCTCGGCCGGCACAGATACGCAGTATTTT. This codes for CAGSAGTDTQYF.